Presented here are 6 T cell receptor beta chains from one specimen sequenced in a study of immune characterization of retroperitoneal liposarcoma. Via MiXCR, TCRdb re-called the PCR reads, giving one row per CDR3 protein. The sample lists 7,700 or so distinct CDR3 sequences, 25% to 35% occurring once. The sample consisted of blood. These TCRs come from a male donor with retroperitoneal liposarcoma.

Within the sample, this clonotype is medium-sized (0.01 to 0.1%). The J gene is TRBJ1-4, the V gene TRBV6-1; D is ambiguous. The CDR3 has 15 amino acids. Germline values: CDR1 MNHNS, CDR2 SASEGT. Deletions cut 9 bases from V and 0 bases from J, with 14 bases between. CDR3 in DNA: TGTGCCAGTATTAAGGTTTTTGCAACTAATGAAAAACTGTTTTTT. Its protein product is CASIKVFATNEKLFF.

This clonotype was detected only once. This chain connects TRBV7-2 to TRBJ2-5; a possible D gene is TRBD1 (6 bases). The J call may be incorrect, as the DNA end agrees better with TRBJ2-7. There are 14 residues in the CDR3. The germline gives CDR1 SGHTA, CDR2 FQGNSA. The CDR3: CASSFGRGTYEQYF. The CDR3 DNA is TGTGCCAGCAGCTTCGGCAGGGGAACGTACGAGCAGTACTTC.

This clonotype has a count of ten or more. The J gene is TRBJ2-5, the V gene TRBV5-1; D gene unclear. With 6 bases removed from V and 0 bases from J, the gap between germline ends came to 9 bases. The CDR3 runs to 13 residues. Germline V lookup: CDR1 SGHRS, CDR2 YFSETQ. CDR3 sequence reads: CASNVWDQETQYF. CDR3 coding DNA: TGCGCCAGCAATGTGTGGGACCAAGAGACCCAGTACTTC.

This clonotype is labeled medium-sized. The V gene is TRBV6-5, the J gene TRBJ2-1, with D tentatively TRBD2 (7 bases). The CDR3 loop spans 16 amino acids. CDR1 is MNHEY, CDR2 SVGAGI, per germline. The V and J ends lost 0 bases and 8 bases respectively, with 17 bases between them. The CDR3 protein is CASSYSGGANGDEQFF. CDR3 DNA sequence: TGTGCCAGCAGTTACTCTGGGGGGGCGAATGGTGATGAGCAGTTCTTC.

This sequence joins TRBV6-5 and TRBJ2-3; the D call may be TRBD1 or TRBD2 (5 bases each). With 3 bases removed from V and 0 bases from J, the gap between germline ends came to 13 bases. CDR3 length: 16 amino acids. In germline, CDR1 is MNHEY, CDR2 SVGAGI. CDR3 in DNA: TGTGCCAGCAGTTATGGGGGTAACCCTAGCACAGATACGCAGTATTTT. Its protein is CASSYGGNPSTDTQYF.

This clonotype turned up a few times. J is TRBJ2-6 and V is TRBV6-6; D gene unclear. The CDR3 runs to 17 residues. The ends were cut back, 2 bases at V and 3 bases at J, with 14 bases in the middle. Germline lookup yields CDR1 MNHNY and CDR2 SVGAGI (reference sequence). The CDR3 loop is CASSYISSYFGANVLTF. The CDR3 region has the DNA TGTGCCAGCAGTTACATCAGCTCCTATTTTGGGGCCAACGTCCTGACTTTC.